This T cell receptor (beta chain) stems from a study of patients and donors after allogeneic stem cell transplantation. TCRdb reprocessed the RT-PCR reads with MiXCR, giving one entry per CDR3 protein. This table has about 88,000 distinct CDR3 sequences, about 48% appearing once. Looked up from germline, CDR1 is SGHRS and CDR2 is YFSETQ. This CDR3 contains 15 residues. V lost 4 bases, J lost 2 bases, and 13 bases lay in between. The sample taken for sequencing was blood, either unsorted or a sorted T cell fraction (not recorded which). The chain combines TRBV5-1 with TRBJ1-3; D remains ambiguous. This sequence was found in a human donor who was either an allogeneic HSCT recipient or a stem cell or donor lymphocyte infusion donor (not recorded which). It is not recorded whose cells these are; they may come from a transplant donor. CDR3 sequence (DNA): TGCGCCAGCAGCCTGGAGGGAGGGCCTGGAAACACCATATATTTT. It codes for CASSLEGGPGNTIYF.